The following is a TCR beta chain sequence with its context. This clonotype was observed at least ten times. Its recognized antigen is unknown. Base-call qualities are not available, and no considerably larger clone is one nucleotide away. These data originate in a study of T-cell memory formation after mild COVID-19 (dated by TCRdb to the early 2020s). Turning to the overall study: TCR sequence clusters from the two donors were found to be largely donor specific. Longitudinal TCRalpha and TCRbeta repertoire sequencing tracked T-cell clones expanding and contracting after mild COVID-19 in two donors. The cohort was made up of two young adult volunteers, one female and one male, who were previously healthy. Broader findings and caveats from the paper: Contracting CD4+ clones were located mainly in the CM and EM memory subsets, whereas CD8+ clones were found to be enriched in EMRA. From day 15 to 85, contracting clones showed balanced CD4/CD8 phenotypes, whereas a second wave of clones that expanded from day 15 to 37 leaned towards CD4+. SARS-CoV-2 specificity was not confirmed for the second-wave clones peaking on day 37. Some responding clones were found in pre-infection memory, which suggests that pre-existing cross-reactive memory T cells took part in the SARS-CoV-2 response. The study included only a couple of mild cases, and larger cohorts that include severe cases with pre-infection samples were judged to be necessary.

Ficoll-Paque density gradient centrifugation was the method used to isolate PBMCs. TCRdb names Illumina NovaSeq 6000 as the instrument used. cDNA libraries for TCRalpha and TCRbeta were prepared by 5'RACE using constant-segment primers, with sample barcodes and unique molecular identifiers added. Trizol reagent was used to extract RNA from every sample. The libraries were amplified in two PCR steps, and the second step added a second sample barcode and Illumina TruSeq adapters. Sequencing of libraries was performed on an Illumina NovaSeq with 2 x 150 bp paired-end reads. Concerning the study's data processing: The reads were demultiplexed and collapsed into UMI-guided consensus sequences using migec v1.2.7. Using mixcr v2.1.11, UMI consensuses were aligned to TRA and TRB V and J templates and then assembled into clonotypes. A clonotype was counted as expanded or contracted only if both edgeR and NoisET called the change significant, with noise models trained on biological replicates. For edgeR calls, the thresholds were a false discovery rate-adjusted p below 0.01 and a log2 fold-change of 1. As an exploratory analysis of dynamics, max-normalized trajectories of the 1000 most abundant clonotypes were examined by PCA with hierarchical clustering. The CD4 or CD8 phenotype of responding clones was assigned using the separately sequenced CD4+ and CD8+ repertoires. The public reads were reprocessed in TCRdb via fastp at Q25 and MiXCR, keeping in-frame beta chains. Merged by CDR3 protein, the rows form single entries marked with the most common genes and DNA. These V and J calls derive from TCRdb rather than the authors' analysis. Across this sample there are some 100,000 distinct CDR3 sequences, with approximately 12% seen only once. Roughly 40% of the sample goes to the ten largest clones.

Clipping removes 5 bases from V and 3 bases from J, with 5 as the unmatched junction base count. Looking up the germline V gene (reference sequence) yields CDR1 DFQATT and CDR2 SNEGSKA. Measured from the cysteine to the phenylalanine, the CDR3 is 13 residues long. Only CDR3 DNA is held: 39 bases, read in frame from base 1. The chain is encoded by TRBV20-1 joined to TRBJ2-3; TRBD1 agrees with 7 junctional bases. What was sequenced was PBMCs or a T cell subset sorted from them (not recorded which). The sequence was collected from a man aged 18-30 years who had mild COVID-19 (a few samples of this study predate the infection). The sample titles of this study are shuffled in the database, so cell type and time point are left out; the donor was told from shared clones. The bases are TGCAGTGCTGGACAGGCCCGGACAGATACGCAGTATTTT. Its translation is CSAGQARTDTQYF.